This TCR beta chain comes out of a study of CD8 T cells in ankylosing spondylitis (dated by TCRdb to 2017 to 2019). About the investigation overall: The study set out to find disease-linked TCR variants by profiling T cell receptor beta repertoires in ankylosing spondylitis patients and healthy donors. Samples of peripheral blood were taken, and for ankylosing spondylitis patients, synovial fluid was collected as well. The whole study cohort included roughly 110 healthy donors and 20 to 30 ankylosing spondylitis patients.

On this clonotype: Its specific antigen is unknown. No qualities accompany the bases; no much larger clone lies one base away.

Here is what the overall study found, with its caveats: Significant enrichment of the disease-linked clones was reported in matched synovial fluid samples from ankylosing spondylitis patients. Some TCR beta motif variants had previously been reported in synovial fluid and blood of reactive arthritis patients, which suggested common disease-initiation mechanisms. The disease-linked clones showed a CD8+ phenotype and occurred at relatively low frequencies in peripheral blood. Blood from ankylosing spondylitis patients appeared to be characterized by a TCR beta motif composed of eight or nine highly homologous amino acid variants.

V is trimmed back by 4 bases and J by 8 bases, and the junction contains 7 bases that no gene match accounts for. Its CDR3 holds 15 amino acids, cysteine through phenylalanine. Only the CDR3 DNA stays, 45 bases, in frame from base 1. The sequencer listed for this sample is Illumina HiSeq 2500. Quantitative 5'-RACE with molecular barcodes was used to prepare TCR beta libraries. Processing in the source paper ran as follows. A new computational method based on a probabilistic model of VDJ rearrangement was used to identify disease-linked TCR variants. TCRdb redid the processing of the public reads, applying fastp at Q25 and MiXCR, and retained in-frame beta chains. For every CDR3 protein sequence, its rows merge into one entry that carries the most common genes and DNA. Clone size and V and J calls follow TCRdb, not the original study. For this sample there are approximately 400,000 distinct CDR3 sequences; roughly 18% appear just once. The biggest ten clones account for just over 1% of the sample.

The sequence was collected from a male donor with ankylosing spondylitis. The rearrangement joined TRBV12-3 or TRBV12-4 to TRBJ1-4; 10 bases in the middle match TRBD1. The sample consisted of blood, either unsorted or a sorted T cell fraction (not recorded which). The CDR3 in this case is CASSSHRDRGEKLFF. In nucleotides, the sequence is TGTGCCAGCAGTTCACACCGGGACAGGGGAGAAAAACTGTTTTTT.